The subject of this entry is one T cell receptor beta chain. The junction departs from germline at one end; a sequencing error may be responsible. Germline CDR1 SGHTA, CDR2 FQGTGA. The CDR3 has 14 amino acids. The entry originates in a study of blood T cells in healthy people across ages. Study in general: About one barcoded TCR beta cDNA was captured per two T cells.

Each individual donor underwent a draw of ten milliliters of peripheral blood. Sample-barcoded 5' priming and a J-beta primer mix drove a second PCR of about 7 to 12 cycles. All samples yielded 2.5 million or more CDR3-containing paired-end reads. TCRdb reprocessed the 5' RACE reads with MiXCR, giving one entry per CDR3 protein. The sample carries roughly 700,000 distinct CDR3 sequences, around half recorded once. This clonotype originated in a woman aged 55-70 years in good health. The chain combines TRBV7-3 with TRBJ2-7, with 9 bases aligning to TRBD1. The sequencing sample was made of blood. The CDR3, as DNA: TGTGCCAGCAGCGTAACGGGACAGGGCCACGAGCAGTACTTC. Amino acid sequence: CASSVTGQGHEQYF.